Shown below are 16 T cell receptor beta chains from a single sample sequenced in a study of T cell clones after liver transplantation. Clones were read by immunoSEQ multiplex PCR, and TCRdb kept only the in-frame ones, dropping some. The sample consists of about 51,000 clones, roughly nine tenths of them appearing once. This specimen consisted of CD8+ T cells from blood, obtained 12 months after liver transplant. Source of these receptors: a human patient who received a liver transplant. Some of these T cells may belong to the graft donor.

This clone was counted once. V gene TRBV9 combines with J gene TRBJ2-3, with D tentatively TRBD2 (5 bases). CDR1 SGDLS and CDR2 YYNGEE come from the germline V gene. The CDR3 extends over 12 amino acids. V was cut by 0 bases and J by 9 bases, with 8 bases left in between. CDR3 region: CASSVDSGTQYF. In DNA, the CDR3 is TGTGCCAGCAGCGTAGATTCGGGGACGCAGTATTTT. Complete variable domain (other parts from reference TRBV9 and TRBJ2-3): DSGVTQTPKHLITATGQRVTLRCSPRSGDLSVYWYQQSLDQGLQFLIQYYNGEERAKGNILERFSAQQFPDLHSELNLSSLELGDSALYFCASSVDSGTQYFGPGTRLTVL.

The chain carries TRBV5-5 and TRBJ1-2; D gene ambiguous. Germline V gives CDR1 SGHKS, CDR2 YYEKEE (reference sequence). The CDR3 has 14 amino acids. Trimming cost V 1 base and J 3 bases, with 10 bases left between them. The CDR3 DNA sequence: TGTGCCAGCAGCTTGAGTGGCGGGGACTATGGCTACACCTTC. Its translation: CASSLSGGDYGYTF.

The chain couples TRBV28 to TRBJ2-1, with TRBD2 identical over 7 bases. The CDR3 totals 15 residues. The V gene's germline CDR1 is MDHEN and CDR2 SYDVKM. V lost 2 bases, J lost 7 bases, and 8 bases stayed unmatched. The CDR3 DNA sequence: TGTGCCAGCAGTTTAGCGGGAGTAGTGAGGAATGAGCAGTTCTTC. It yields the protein CASSLAGVVRNEQFF.

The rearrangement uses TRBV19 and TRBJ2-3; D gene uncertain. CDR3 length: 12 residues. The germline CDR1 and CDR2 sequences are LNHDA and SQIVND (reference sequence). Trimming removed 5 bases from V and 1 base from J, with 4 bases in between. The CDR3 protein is CASSYGTDTQYF. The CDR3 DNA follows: TGTGCCAGTAGTTACGGCACAGATACGCAGTATTTT.

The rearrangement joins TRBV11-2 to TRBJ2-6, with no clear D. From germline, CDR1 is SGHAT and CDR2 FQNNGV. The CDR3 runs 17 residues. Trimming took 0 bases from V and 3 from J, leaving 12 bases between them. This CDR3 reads CASSLEAVFGGANVLTF. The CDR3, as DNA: TGTGCCAGCAGCTTAGAGGCGGTTTTTGGTGGGGCCAACGTCCTGACTTTC. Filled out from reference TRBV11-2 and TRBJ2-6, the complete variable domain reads EAGVAQSPRYKIIEKRQSVAFWCNPISGHATLYWYQQILGQGPKLLIQFQNNGVVDDSQLPKDRFSAERLKGVDSTLKIQPAKLEDSAVYLCASSLEAVFGGANVLTFGAGSRLTVL.

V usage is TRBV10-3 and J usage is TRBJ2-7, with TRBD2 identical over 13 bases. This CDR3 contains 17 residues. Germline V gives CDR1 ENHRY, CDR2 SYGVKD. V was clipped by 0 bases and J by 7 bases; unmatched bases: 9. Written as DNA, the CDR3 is TGTGCCATCAGTGAGTCGAGGGGACTAGCGGGAACAAGAGAGCAGTACTTC. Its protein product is CAISESRGLAGTREQYF.

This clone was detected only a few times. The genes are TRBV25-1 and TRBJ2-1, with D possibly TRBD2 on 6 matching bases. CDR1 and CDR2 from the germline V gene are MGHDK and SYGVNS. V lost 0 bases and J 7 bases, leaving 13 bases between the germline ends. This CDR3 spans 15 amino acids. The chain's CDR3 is CASSEYGTLQNEQFF. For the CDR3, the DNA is TGTGCCAGCAGTGAATATGGGACTTTGCAGAATGAGCAGTTCTTC.

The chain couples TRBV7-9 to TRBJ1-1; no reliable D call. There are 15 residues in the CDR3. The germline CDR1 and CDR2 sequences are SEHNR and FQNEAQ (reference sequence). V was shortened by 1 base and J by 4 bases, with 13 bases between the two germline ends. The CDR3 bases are TGTGCCAGCAGCTTAGTCGTTAAGGGCGGCACTGAAGCTTTCTTT. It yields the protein CASSLVVKGGTEAFF.

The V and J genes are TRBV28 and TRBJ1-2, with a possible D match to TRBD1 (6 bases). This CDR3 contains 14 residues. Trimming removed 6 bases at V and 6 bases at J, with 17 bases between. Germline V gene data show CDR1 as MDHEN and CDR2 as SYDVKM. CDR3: CASSRAGAPDGYTF. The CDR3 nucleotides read TGTGCCAGCAGCCGGGCGGGGGCCCCAGATGGCTACACCTTC.

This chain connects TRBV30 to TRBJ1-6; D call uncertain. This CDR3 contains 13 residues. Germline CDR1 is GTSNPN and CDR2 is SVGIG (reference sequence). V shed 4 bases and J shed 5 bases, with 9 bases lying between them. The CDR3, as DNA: TGTGCCTGGAAAGAACTGAATAATTCACCCCTCCACTTT. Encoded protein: CAWKELNNSPLHF.

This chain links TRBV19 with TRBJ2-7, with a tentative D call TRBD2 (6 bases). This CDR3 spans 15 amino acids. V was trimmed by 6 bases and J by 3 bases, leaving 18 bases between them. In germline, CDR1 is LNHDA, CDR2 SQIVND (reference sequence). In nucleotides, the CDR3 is TGTGCCAGTAGCCCTCGGCTAGCGACCATCTACGAGCAGTACTTC. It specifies CASSPRLATIYEQYF.

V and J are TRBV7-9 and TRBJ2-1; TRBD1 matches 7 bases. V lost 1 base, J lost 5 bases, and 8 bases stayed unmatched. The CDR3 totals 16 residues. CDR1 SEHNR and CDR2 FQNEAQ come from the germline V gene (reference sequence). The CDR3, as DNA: TGTGCCAGCAGCTTAGGTGAGGGGGCGAAGCACAATGAGCAGTTCTTC. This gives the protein CASSLGEGAKHNEQFF.

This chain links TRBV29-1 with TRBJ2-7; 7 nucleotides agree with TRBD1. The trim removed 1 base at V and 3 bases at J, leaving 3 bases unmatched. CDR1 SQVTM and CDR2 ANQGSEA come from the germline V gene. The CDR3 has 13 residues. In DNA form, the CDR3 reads TGCAGCGTTGAAGGCCACAGGGGCTACGAGCAGTACTTC. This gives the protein CSVEGHRGYEQYF.

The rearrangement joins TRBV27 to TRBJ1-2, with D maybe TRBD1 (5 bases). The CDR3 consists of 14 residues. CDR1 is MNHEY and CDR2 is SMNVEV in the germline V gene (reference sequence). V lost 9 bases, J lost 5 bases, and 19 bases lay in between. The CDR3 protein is CASSPRGPWYGYTF. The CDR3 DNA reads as TGTGCCAGTTCCCCCCGGGGCCCCTGGTATGGCTACACCTTC.

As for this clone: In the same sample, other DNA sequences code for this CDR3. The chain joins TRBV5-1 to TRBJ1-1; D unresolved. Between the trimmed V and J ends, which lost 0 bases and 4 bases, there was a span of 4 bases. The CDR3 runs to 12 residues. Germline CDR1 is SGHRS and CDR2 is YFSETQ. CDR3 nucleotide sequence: TGCGCCAGCAGCTTGGAGGGCACTGAAGCTTTCTTT. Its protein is CASSLEGTEAFF.

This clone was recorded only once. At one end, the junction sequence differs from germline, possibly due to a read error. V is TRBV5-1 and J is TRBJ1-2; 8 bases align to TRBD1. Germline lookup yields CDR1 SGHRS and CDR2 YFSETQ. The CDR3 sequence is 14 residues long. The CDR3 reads CASRPTGGSVGYTF. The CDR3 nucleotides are TGTGCCAGCAGACCTACAGGGGGTTCGGTTGGCTACACCTTC.